The entry below gives a single T cell receptor beta chain sequence along with its context. Profiling relied on immunoSEQ multiplex PCR, and the TCRdb table lists in-frame clones only, not all of them. The sample holds about 680,000 clones, roughly nine tenths seen once. Per the germline V gene, CDR1 is SQVTM and CDR2 is ANQGSEA. The CDR3 loop spans 13 amino acids. V was shortened by 4 bases and J by 5 bases, with 14 bases between the two germline ends. Terminally differentiated effector memory CD45RA+ cells were excluded from the naive CD8 cells, which were CD45RO-negative and positively selected for CCR7. These data belong to a study of shared clonotypes between healthy human individuals.

Sequenced material: naive CD8+ T cells sorted from blood. The origin of this receptor is a man aged 25 to 45 in good health. The V and J genes are TRBV29-1 and TRBJ2-5; D is unresolved. This chain's CDR3 is CSVVRPTQETQYF. In DNA form, the CDR3 reads TGCAGCGTTGTACGACCCACCCAGGAGACCCAGTACTTC.